The entry that follows covers one T cell receptor beta chain sequence. This sample stems from a study of blood T cell repertoires in COVID-19. Study summary: Collection of acute and convalescent COVID-19 samples took place in the United States, Italy and Spain. Sources were T cells, B-cell-depleted T cells, or PBMCs; the material itself was cDNA or gDNA.

In the study's own analysis: Estimation of nucleated cell counts was performed using reference gene primer amplification. Method: immunoSEQ multiplex PCR; TCRdb's copy keeps in-frame clones and lacks some. V and J calls and clone size follow that table, whereas D and trimming were derived from the DNA. The sample has 250,000 to 300,000 clones, over 70% seen once. The specimen was peripheral blood. This TCR derives from an older man with acute or convalescent COVID-19.

DNA for the CDR3: TGTGCCAGCAGCGCCCACCCACACCCCACCCAAAACTATGGCTACACCTTC. As protein: CASSAHPHPTQNYGYTF. This chain links TRBV9 with TRBJ1-2, with D uncertain. Trimming cost V 3 bases and J 2 bases, with 20 bases left between them. Germline CDR1 and CDR2: SGDLS and YYNGEE. The CDR3 length is 17 residues.